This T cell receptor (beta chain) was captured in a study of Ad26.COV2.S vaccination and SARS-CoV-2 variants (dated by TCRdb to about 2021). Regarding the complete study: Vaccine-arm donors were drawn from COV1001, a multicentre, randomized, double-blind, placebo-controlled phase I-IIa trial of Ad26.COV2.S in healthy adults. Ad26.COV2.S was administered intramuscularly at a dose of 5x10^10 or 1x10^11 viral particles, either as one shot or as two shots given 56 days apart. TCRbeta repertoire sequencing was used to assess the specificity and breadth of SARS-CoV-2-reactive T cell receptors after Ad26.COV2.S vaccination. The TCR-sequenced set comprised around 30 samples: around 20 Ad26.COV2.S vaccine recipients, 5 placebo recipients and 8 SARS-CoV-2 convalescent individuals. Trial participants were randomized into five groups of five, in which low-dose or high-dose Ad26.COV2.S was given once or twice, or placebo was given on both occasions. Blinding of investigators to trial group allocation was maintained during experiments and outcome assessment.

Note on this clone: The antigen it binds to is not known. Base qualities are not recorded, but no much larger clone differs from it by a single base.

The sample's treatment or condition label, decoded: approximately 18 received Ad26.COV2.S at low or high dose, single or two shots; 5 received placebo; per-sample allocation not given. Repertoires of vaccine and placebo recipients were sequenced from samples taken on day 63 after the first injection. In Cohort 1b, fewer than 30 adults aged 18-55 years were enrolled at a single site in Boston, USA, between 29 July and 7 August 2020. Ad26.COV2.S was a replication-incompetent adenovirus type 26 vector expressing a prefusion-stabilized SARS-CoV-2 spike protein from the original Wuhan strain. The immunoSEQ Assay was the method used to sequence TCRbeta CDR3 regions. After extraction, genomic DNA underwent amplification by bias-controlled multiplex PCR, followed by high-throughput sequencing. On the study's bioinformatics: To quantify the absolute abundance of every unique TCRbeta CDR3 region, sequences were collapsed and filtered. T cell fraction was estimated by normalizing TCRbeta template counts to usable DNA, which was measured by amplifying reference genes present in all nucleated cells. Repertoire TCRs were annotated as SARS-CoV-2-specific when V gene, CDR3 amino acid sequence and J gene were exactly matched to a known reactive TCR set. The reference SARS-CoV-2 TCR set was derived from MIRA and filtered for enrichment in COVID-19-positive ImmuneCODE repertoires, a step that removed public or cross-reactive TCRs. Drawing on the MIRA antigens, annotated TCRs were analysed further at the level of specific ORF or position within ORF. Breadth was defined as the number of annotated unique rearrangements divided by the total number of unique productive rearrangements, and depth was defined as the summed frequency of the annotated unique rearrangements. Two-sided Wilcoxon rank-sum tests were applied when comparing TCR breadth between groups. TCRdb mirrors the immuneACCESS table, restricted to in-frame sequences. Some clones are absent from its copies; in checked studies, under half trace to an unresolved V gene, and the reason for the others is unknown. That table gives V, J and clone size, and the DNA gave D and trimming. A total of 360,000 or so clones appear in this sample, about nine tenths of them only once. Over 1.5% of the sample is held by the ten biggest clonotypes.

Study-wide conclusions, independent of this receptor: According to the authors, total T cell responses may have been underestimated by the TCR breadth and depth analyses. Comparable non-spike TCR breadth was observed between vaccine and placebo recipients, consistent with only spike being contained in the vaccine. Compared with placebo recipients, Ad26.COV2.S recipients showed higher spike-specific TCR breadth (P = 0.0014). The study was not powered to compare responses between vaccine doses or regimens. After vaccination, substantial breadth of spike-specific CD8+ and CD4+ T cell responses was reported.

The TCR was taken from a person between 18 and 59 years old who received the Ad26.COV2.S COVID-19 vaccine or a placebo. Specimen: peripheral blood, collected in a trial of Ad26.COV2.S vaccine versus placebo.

The CDR3 reads CAIRGGSGNEQFF. In nucleotides, the sequence is TGTGCCATTAGGGGCGGGAGTGGGAATGAGCAGTTCTTC. Recombination linked TRBV7-9 to TRBJ2-1, and 7 junctional nucleotides match TRBD2. The germline V gene (reference sequence) specifies SEHNR as CDR1 and FQNEAQ as CDR2. The CDR3 runs 13 amino acids, cysteine and phenylalanine included. CDR3 DNA is the only sequence kept; it has 39 bases, read in frame from the first base. V is cut back by 10 bases and J by 7 bases, with 10 bases in the junction unmatched. Reference TRBV7-9 and TRBJ2-1 proteins supply the regions before and after the CDR3; the full variable domain is: DTGVSQNPRHKITKRGQNVTFRCDPISEHNRLYWYRQTLGQGPEFLTYFQNEAQLEKSRLLSDRFSAERPKGSFSTLEIQRTEQGDSAMYLCAIRGGSGNEQFFGPGTRLTVL.